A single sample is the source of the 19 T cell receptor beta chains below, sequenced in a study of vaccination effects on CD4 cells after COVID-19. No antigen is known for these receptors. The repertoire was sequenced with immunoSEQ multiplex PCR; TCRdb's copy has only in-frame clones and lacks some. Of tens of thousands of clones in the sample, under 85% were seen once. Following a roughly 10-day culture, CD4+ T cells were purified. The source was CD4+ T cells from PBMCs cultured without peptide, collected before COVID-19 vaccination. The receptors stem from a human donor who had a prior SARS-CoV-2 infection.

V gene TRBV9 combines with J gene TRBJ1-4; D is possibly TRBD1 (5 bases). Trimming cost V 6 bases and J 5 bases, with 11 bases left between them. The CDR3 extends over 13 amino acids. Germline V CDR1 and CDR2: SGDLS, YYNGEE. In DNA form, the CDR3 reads TGTGCCAGCAAGAGGGGACCCAATGAAAAACTGTTTTTT. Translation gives CASKRGPNEKLFF. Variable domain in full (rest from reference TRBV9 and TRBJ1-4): DSGVTQTPKHLITATGQRVTLRCSPRSGDLSVYWYQQSLDQGLQFLIQYYNGEERAKGNILERFSAQQFPDLHSELNLSSLELGDSALYFCASKRGPNEKLFFGSGTQLSVL.

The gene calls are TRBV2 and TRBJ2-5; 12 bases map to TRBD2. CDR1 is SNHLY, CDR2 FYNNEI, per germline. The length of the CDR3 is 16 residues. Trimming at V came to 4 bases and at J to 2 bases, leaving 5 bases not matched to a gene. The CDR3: CASSVRLAGEQETQYF. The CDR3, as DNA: TGTGCCAGCAGTGTCCGACTAGCGGGGGAACAAGAGACCCAGTACTTC.

CDR3 sequence reads: CASSLLQGENTEAFF. Written as DNA, the CDR3 is TGTGCCAGCAGCTTATTACAGGGGGAAAACACTGAAGCTTTCTTT. This chain connects TRBV5-6 to TRBJ1-1; 8 bases are shared with TRBD1. CDR1 and CDR2 from the germline V gene are SGHDT and YYEEEE. Trimming removed 2 bases from V and 2 bases from J; junction bases left unmatched: 5. CDR3 length: 15 amino acids.

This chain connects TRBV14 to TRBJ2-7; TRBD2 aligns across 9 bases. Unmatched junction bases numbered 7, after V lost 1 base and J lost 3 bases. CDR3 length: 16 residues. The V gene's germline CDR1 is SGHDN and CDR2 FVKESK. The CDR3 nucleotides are TGTGCCAGCAGCCAAGCCCCTCTAGCGGGGAACTACGAGCAGTACTTC. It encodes CASSQAPLAGNYEQYF.

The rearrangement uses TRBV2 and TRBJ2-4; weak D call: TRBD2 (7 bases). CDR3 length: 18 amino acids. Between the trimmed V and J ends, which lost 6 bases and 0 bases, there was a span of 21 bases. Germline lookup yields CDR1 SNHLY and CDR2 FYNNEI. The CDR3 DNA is TGTGCCAGCAGACCGGCACGGTCGCGGGGGCTAGCCAAAAACATTCAGTACTTC. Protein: CASRPARSRGLAKNIQYF.

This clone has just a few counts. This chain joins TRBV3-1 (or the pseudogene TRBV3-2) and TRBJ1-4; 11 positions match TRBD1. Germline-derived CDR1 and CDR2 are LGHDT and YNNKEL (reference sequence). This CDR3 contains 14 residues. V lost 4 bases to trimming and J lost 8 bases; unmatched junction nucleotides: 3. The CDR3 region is CASSLDRGREKLFF. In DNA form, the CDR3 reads TGTGCCAGCAGCCTGGACAGGGGGCGCGAAAAACTGTTTTTT.

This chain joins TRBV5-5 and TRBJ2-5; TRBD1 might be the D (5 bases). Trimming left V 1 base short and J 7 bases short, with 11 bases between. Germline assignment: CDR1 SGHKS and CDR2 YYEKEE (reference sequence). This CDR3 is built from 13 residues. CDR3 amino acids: CASSLQGDRTQYF. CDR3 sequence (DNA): TGTGCCAGCAGCTTGCAGGGTGATAGGACCCAGTACTTC.

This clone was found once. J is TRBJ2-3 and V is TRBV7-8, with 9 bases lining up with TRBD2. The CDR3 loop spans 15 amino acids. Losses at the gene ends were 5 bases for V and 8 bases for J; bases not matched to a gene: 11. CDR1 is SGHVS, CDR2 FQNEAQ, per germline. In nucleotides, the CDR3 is TGTGCCAGCAGCCCGCCTAGCGGGGATGCAGGTACGCAGTATTTT. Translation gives CASSPPSGDAGTQYF.

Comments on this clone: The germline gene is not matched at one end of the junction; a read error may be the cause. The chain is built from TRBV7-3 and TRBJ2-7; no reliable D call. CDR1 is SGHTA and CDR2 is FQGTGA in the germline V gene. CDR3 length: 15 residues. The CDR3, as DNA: TGTGCCAGCAGCTTAACACCACACGCCGAACCCCTCCTACACTTC. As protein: CASSLTPHAEPLLHF.

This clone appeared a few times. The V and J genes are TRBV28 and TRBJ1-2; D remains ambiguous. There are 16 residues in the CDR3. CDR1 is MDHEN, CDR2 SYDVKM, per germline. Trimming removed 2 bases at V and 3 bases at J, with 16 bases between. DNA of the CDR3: TGTGCCAGCAGTTTAACCCCAGATAATGGGGACTATGGCTACACCTTC. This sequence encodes CASSLTPDNGDYGYTF.

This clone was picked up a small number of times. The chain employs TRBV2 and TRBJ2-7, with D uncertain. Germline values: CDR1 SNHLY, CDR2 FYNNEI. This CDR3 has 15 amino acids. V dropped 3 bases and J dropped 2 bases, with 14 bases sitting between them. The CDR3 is CASSDFGQATYEQYF. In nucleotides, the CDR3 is TGTGCCAGCAGTGACTTCGGCCAGGCAACCTACGAGCAGTACTTC. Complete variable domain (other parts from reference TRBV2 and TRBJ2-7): EPEVTQTPSHQVTQMGQEVILRCVPISNHLYFYWYRQILGQKVEFLVSFYNNEISEKSEIFDDQFSVERPDGSNFTLKIRSTKLEDSAMYFCASSDFGQATYEQYFGPGTRLTVT.

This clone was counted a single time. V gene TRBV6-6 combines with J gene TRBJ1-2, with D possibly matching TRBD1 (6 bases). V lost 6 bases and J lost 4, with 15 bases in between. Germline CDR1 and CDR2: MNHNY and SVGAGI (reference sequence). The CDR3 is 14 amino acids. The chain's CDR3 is CASSLGGRSYGYTF. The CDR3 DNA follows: TGTGCCAGCAGCCTAGGGGGACGAAGCTATGGCTACACCTTC.

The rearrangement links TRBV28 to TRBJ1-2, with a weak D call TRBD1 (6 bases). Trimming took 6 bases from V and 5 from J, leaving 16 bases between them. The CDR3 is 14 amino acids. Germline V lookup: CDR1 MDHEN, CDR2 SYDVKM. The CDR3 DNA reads TGTGCCAGCAGCCGCGTATCAGGGGCATATGGCTACACCTTC. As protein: CASSRVSGAYGYTF.

In DNA, the CDR3 is TGTGCCAGCAGCCCAGGAGGAAACACCATATATTTT. It encodes CASSPGGNTIYF. V gene TRBV7-6 combines with J gene TRBJ1-3; D is unclear. The V and J ends lost 5 bases and 4 bases respectively, with 6 bases between them. This CDR3 is built from 12 residues. Germline V gene sequence: CDR1 SGHVS, CDR2 FNYEAQ.

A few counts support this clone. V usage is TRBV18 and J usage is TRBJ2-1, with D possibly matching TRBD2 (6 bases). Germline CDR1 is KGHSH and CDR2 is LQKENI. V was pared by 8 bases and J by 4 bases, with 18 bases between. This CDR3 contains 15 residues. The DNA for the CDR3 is TGTGCCAGCCTATCATCGCCGCGGGGTTACAATGAGCAGTTCTTC. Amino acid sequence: CASLSSPRGYNEQFF.

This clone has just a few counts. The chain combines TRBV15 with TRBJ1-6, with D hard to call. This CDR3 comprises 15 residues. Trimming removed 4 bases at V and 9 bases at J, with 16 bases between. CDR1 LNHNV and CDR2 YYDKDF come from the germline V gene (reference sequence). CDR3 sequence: CATSIAVDLGSPLHF. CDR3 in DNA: TGTGCCACCAGCATTGCCGTGGATCTGGGTTCACCCCTCCACTTT.

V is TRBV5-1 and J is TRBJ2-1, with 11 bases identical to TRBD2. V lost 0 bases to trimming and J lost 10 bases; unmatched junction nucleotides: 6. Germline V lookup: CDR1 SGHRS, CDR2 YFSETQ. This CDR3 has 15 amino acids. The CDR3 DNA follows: TGCGCCAGCAGCTTGGCATTAGCGGGGGGGACGGAGCAGTTCTTC. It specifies CASSLALAGGTEQFF. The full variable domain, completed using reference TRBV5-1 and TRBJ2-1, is KAGVTQTPRYLIKTRGQQVTLSCSPISGHRSVSWYQQTPGQGLQFLFEYFSETQRNKGNFPGRFSGRQFSNSRSEMNVSTLELGDSALYLCASSLALAGGTEQFFGPGTRLTVL.

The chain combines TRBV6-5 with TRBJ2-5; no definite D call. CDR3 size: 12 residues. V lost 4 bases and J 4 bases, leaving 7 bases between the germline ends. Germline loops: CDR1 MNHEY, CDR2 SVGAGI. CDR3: CASSSDSETQYF. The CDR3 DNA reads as TGTGCCAGCAGTTCCGACTCAGAGACCCAGTACTTC.

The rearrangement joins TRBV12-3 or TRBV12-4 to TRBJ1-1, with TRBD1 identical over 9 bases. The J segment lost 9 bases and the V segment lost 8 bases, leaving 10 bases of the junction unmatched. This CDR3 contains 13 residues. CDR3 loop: CASGPSGQGKAFF. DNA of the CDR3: TGTGCCAGCGGGCCTTCGGGACAGGGAAAAGCTTTCTTT.